The rows below give T cell receptor beta chains drawn from one sample of a study of T cell responses to AZD1222 COVID-19 vaccine. TCRdb's copy holds only in-frame clones and misses some; the assay was immunoSEQ multiplex PCR. The data contain about 86,000 clones, under 95% of them singletons. The sequencing used peripheral blood, collected on day 0 of AZD1222 vaccination. The receptor source for this set is an adult in good health. Each CDR3 is given with its conserved first and last residue. The order of the fields is J gene, V gene, D gene, CDR3 protein, CDR3 DNA. A D gene is named only where the DNA matches it firmly.

TRBJ1-1	TRBV28	-	CASHGGQGTNTEAFF	TGTGCCAGCCACGGCGGGCAGGGGACGAACACTGAAGCTTTCTTT
TRBJ2-4	TRBV5-1	-	CASRQGARDGIQYF	TGCGCCAGCAGGCAAGGGGCGCGGGATGGCATTCAGTACTTC
TRBJ1-3	TRBV6-5	TRBD1	CASSYGTVPGNTIYF	TGTGCCAGCAGTTACGGGACAGTACCTGGAAACACCATATATTTT
TRBJ1-5	TRBV27	TRBD1	CASSPWTGSRAQPQHF	TGTGCCAGCAGTCCGTGGACAGGGTCGAGGGCGCAGCCCCAGCATTTT
TRBJ1-5	TRBV29-1	-	CSVSPGGGNQPQHF	TGCAGCGTTTCCCCGGGGGGCGGCAATCAGCCCCAGCATTTT
TRBJ2-7	TRBV4-1	-	CASSQGSGAYEQYF	TGCGCCAGCAGCCAAGGATCCGGGGCCTACGAGCAGTACTTC
TRBJ2-1	TRBV19	TRBD2	CASRLVSSGGINEQFF	TGTGCCAGTAGGCTCGTTTCTAGCGGGGGGATCAATGAGCAGTTCTTC
TRBJ1-1	TRBV3-1/TRBV3-2	-	CASSQDGGGLNTEAFF	TGTGCCAGCAGCCAAGATGGGGGCGGTTTAAACACTGAAGCTTTCTTT
TRBJ1-2	TRBV18	TRBD1	CASSPGTEYGYTF	TGTGCCAGCTCACCCGGGACAGAGTATGGCTACACCTTC
TRBJ2-7	TRBV19	TRBD1	CASSKAGTGSYEQYF	TGTGCCAGTAGTAAGGCTGGGACAGGTTCCTACGAGCAGTACTTC
TRBJ1-5	TRBV6-1	-	CASSEMADSRAYSNQPQHF	TGTGCCAGCAGTGAAATGGCGGACAGTAGGGCGTATAGCAATCAGCCCCAGCATTTT
TRBJ1-1	TRBV19	TRBD1	CASSREGQGKAFF	TGTGCCAGTAGTCGGGAGGGACAGGGGAAAGCTTTCTTT
TRBJ1-1	TRBV27	-	CASSFWEGTEAFF	TGTGCCAGCAGTTTTTGGGAGGGCACTGAAGCTTTCTTT
TRBJ1-3	TRBV6-5	-	CASTDRGLSGNTIYF	TGTGCCAGCACCGACCGGGGGCTCTCTGGAAACACCATATATTTT